The 20 T cell receptor beta chains listed next were all sequenced from one sample in a study of CD8 T cells in Susac syndrome. Random hexamers were used to reverse transcribe the RNA input (about 0.45 to 1 ug). A single record per CDR3 protein comes from TCRdb applying MiXCR to the immunoSEQ multiplex PCR reads. This sample carries about 180,000 distinct CDR3 sequences, approximately 93% of them seen once, and the ten largest clones take 0.09% to 0.1%. The sample comprised CD4+ T cells from PBMCs. Every receptor here comes from a human donor with multiple sclerosis.

The chain combines TRBV2 with TRBJ2-7; 8 bases align to TRBD2. This CDR3 region has 15 residues. V dropped 6 bases and J dropped 0; count of bases not matched to a gene: 7. Germline V gene sequence: CDR1 SNHLY, CDR2 FYNNEI. CDR3 residues: CASRDFGGASYEQYF. In DNA, the CDR3 is TGTGCCAGCAGGGATTTCGGGGGGGCCTCCTACGAGCAGTACTTC.

The chain links TRBV27 to TRBJ2-7; D is unclear. The germline V and J ends were trimmed by 5 bases and 0 bases, with 14 bases remaining between them. The CDR3 consists of 15 residues. Germline loops: CDR1 MNHEY, CDR2 SMNVEV (reference sequence). The CDR3 coding sequence is TGTGCCAGCAGTCTGATGGCACATACCTCCTACGAGCAGTACTTC. It encodes CASSLMAHTSYEQYF.

V usage is TRBV5-8 and J usage is TRBJ2-3, with 7 bases aligning to TRBD1. Trimming at V came to 4 bases and at J to 2 bases, leaving 4 bases not matched to a gene. The CDR3 runs to 14 residues. In germline, CDR1 is SGHTS, CDR2 YDEGEE. The CDR3 coding sequence is TGTGCCAGCAGCGAAGGGACAGACACAGATACGCAGTATTTT. Translated: CASSEGTDTDTQYF. Combining the CDR3 with reference TRBV5-8 and TRBJ2-3 gives the whole variable domain EAGVTQSPTHLIKTRGQQATLRCSPISGHTSVYWYQQALGLGLQFLLWYDEGEERNRGNFPPRFSGRQFPNYSSELNVNALELEDSALYLCASSEGTDTDTQYFGPGTRLTVL.

The gene calls are TRBV19 and TRBJ1-1; D call uncertain. Germline CDR1 is LNHDA and CDR2 is SQIVND (reference sequence). This CDR3 is built from 12 residues. V was cut by 5 bases and J by 1 base, with 5 bases left in between. CDR3 in amino acids: CASSQRNTEAFF. The CDR3 nucleotides are TGTGCCAGTAGTCAGAGGAACACTGAAGCTTTCTTT.

This clonotype was picked up a small number of times. V usage is TRBV9 and J usage is TRBJ2-7, with D unresolved. The V end lost 2 bases, the J end lost 0 bases, and 3 bases lay between the germline ends. Germline lookup yields CDR1 SGDLS and CDR2 YYNGEE. The CDR3 runs to 12 residues. The CDR3 protein is CASSVDSYEQYF. For the CDR3, the DNA is TGTGCCAGCAGCGTGGACTCCTACGAGCAGTACTTC. Together with reference TRBV9 and TRBJ2-7, the CDR3 gives the full variable domain: DSGVTQTPKHLITATGQRVTLRCSPRSGDLSVYWYQQSLDQGLQFLIQYYNGEERAKGNILERFSAQQFPDLHSELNLSSLELGDSALYFCASSVDSYEQYFGPGTRLTVT.

The V call is TRBV24-1, the J call TRBJ2-2; TRBD2 agrees at 10 bases. Trimming at V came to 4 bases and at J to 5 bases, leaving 0 bases not matched to a gene. CDR3 length equals 14 residues. The germline gives CDR1 KGHDR, CDR2 SFDVKD. The CDR3 DNA sequence: TGTGCCACCAGTGAACTAGCGGGAACCGGGGAGCTGTTTTTT. It specifies CATSELAGTGELFF.

J is TRBJ2-3 and V is TRBV10-2; the match to TRBD2 covers 10 bases. V lost 3 bases to trimming and J lost 6 bases; unmatched junction nucleotides: 6. There are 15 residues in the CDR3. Per germline, CDR1 WSHSY and CDR2 SAAADI. CDR3 loop: CASSDPSGGFDTQYF. The CDR3 bases are TGCGCCAGCAGTGATCCTAGCGGGGGATTTGATACGCAGTATTTT.

The chain has TRBV20-1 and TRBJ2-1; 10 positions agree with TRBD2. The V gene end was trimmed by 7 bases and the J gene end by 3 bases; junction bases not matched to a gene: 6. This CDR3 contains 14 residues. Per the germline V gene, CDR1 is DFQATT and CDR2 is SNEGSKA (reference sequence). The CDR3 region is CSGTIAGGYNEQFF. In DNA form, the CDR3 reads TGCAGTGGGACTATAGCGGGAGGCTACAATGAGCAGTTCTTC.

The chain employs TRBV27 and TRBJ1-2, with D maybe TRBD1 (5 bases). CDR3 length equals 15 residues. With 0 bases removed from V and 7 bases from J, the gap between germline ends came to 15 bases. Germline V CDR1 and CDR2: MNHEY, SMNVEV (reference sequence). The CDR3: CASSLSRLGGGGYTF. The CDR3 nucleotides read TGTGCCAGCAGTTTATCGAGGCTCGGCGGGGGTGGCTACACCTTC.

This sequence joins TRBV3-1 and TRBJ1-4; perhaps TRBD1 as D (5 bases). V shed 4 bases and J shed 6 bases, with 15 bases lying between them. The CDR3 covers 15 residues. Looked up from germline, CDR1 is LGHDT and CDR2 is YNNKEL (reference sequence). The CDR3 region is CASSPLGELYEKLFF. The CDR3 DNA reads as TGTGCCAGCAGCCCCTTGGGGGAGCTATATGAAAAACTGTTTTTT.

The rearrangement links TRBV2 to TRBJ2-7, with D uncertain. CDR1 is SNHLY, CDR2 FYNNEI, per germline. CDR3 length: 11 residues. Trimming removed 8 bases at V and 2 bases at J, with 7 bases between. The CDR3 bases are TGTGCCAGCGGTCGAACCTACGAGCAGTACTTC. Translated, it gives CASGRTYEQYF.

This clonotype was found once. The CDR3 sequence: CAWSKTGVNEKLFF. The DNA for the CDR3 is TGTGCCTGGAGCAAGACAGGGGTTAATGAAAAACTGTTTTTT. V usage is TRBV30 and J usage is TRBJ1-4, with 8 bases matching TRBD1. Germline V CDR1 and CDR2: GTSNPN, SVGIG (reference sequence). With V trimmed by 3 bases and J by 4 bases, 4 bases remained unmatched. This CDR3 is 14 amino acids long.

The V gene is TRBV6-1, the J gene TRBJ1-5, with D possibly matching TRBD1 (5 bases). The V end was cut by 7 bases, the J end by 4 bases, with 11 bases between. The CDR3 is made up of 13 amino acids. The germline V gene has CDR1 MNHNS and CDR2 SASEGT. The CDR3: CASNRDWNQPQHF. CDR3 DNA: TGTGCCAGCAACCGGGACTGGAATCAGCCCCAGCATTTT.

V and J are TRBV20-1 and TRBJ1-4, with a weak D call TRBD1 (5 bases). Germline CDR1 reads DFQATT; CDR2 reads SNEGSKA (reference sequence). CDR3 size: 14 residues. Trimming removed 3 bases from V and 7 bases from J, with 15 bases in between. In nucleotides, the CDR3 is TGCAGTGCTAGCTTGGGACGCTCGGTTGAAAAACTGTTTTTT. This encodes CSASLGRSVEKLFF.

CDR3 sequence (DNA): TGTGCCAGCAGTTACTCCCAGACAAGGCCTGGAAACACCATATATTTT. Amino acid sequence: CASSYSQTRPGNTIYF. This rearrangement joins TRBV6-5 to TRBJ1-3, with D hard to call. Germline V gives CDR1 MNHEY, CDR2 SVGAGI. CDR3 length: 16 amino acids. Trimming pared 0 bases from V and 2 bases from J, leaving 11 bases between.

The sample holds one count of this clonotype. The chain has TRBV5-8 and TRBJ2-5; 12 bases are shared with TRBD2. Trimming at V came to 4 bases and at J to 10 bases, leaving 11 bases not matched to a gene. The CDR3 is 15 residues long. Germline CDR1 and CDR2: SGHTS and YDEGEE. The CDR3 DNA sequence: TGTGCCAGCAGCCACCTTGTGCTAGCGGGAGGGGTCCAGTACTTC. Its translation: CASSHLVLAGGVQYF.

The V call is TRBV30, the J call TRBJ1-1; weak D call: TRBD1 (5 bases). This CDR3 region has 12 residues. Deletions cut 3 bases from V and 5 bases from J, with 10 bases between. CDR1 is GTSNPN, CDR2 SVGIG, per germline (reference sequence). Here the CDR3 reads CAWSRGLTEAFF. For the CDR3, the DNA is TGTGCCTGGAGCCGGGGGTTAACTGAAGCTTTCTTT.

The V and J genes are TRBV29-1 and TRBJ2-5, with TRBD2 matching over 12 bases. The germline CDR1 and CDR2 sequences are SQVTM and ANQGSEA. V lost 7 bases and J lost 1; bases outside the gene matches: 13. The CDR3 length is 17 residues. Written as DNA, the CDR3 is TGCAGCGGATCCCGAGAGACTAGCGGGGGTACCCAAGAGACCCAGTACTTC. Protein: CSGSRETSGGTQETQYF.

The chain carries TRBV2 and TRBJ1-1; D is possibly TRBD1 (5 bases). With 3 bases removed from V and 1 base from J, the gap between germline ends came to 9 bases. From germline, CDR1 is SNHLY and CDR2 FYNNEI. This CDR3 comprises 14 residues. In nucleotides, the CDR3 is TGTGCCAGCAGTGACTCCCAGGGGAACACTGAAGCTTTCTTT. Translation: CASSDSQGNTEAFF. The complete variable domain, with remaining parts taken from reference TRBV2 and TRBJ1-1, reads EPEVTQTPSHQVTQMGQEVILRCVPISNHLYFYWYRQILGQKVEFLVSFYNNEISEKSEIFDDQFSVERPDGSNFTLKIRSTKLEDSAMYFCASSDSQGNTEAFFGQGTRLTVV.

The rearrangement joins TRBV2 to TRBJ2-7; TRBD1 agrees at 7 bases. Germline V gives CDR1 SNHLY, CDR2 FYNNEI. This CDR3 is built from 12 residues. The J segment lost 3 bases and the V segment lost 10 bases, leaving 6 bases of the junction unmatched. CDR3: CATTRGNYEQYF. For the CDR3, the DNA is TGTGCCACGACCAGGGGGAACTACGAGCAGTACTTC.